This T cell receptor (beta chain) stems from a study of blood T cell repertoires in COVID-19. Across the whole study: Sample material is recorded as cDNA or gDNA derived from T cells, B-cell-depleted T cells, or PBMCs.

Trimming cost V 5 bases and J 4 bases; bases outside gene matches: 6. The germline gives CDR1 SGHNT, CDR2 YENEEA. The CDR3 runs to 16 residues. Clones were sequenced by immunoSEQ multiplex PCR, and TCRdb holds only the in-frame ones, with some missing. The repertoire includes 200,000 to 250,000 clones, less than 90% of them detected once, and approximately 10% sits in the top ten. The sequenced sample consisted of peripheral blood. The chain has TRBV11-3 and TRBJ2-3, with 13 bases fitting TRBD2. This receptor was identified in a woman over 75 with COVID-19, enrolled during active disease. The CDR3, as DNA: TGTGCCAGCAGCCAACGGACTAGCGGGGGCGCAGATACGCAGTATTTT. This sequence encodes CASSQRTSGGADTQYF.